This record covers a single T cell receptor (beta chain). As yet, its antigen is unknown. The record originates from a study of shared clonotypes between healthy human individuals. Study outcomes and limitations: Naive subsets typically showed greater estimated richness than memory subsets. Only blood was sampled, and tissue TCR repertoires likely differ from blood ones. Inspection by rarefaction showed sorted-subset sequencing to be incomplete despite large depth.

Repertoires were generated with immunoSEQ multiplex PCR, while TCRdb's copy carries only in-frame clones and drops some. Altogether roughly 2.2 million clones are present, approximately 95% being singletons, with the ten largest covering about 0.39%. The CDR3 extends over 16 amino acids. The germline V and J ends were trimmed by 1 base and 0 bases, with 12 bases remaining between them. The germline CDR1 and CDR2 sequences are LGHNA and YSLEER. The receptor comes from a man aged 18-30 years in good health. Some clones in this sample may be carry-over from other donors' samples. The chain uses TRBV4-3 and TRBJ1-1, with D perhaps TRBD1 (5 bases). The sequencing input was naive CD4+ T cells from PBMCs. Noted subset: CD45RA+ positively selected. This CDR3 reads CASSQGRQTLNTEAFF. CDR3 DNA: TGCGCCAGCAGCCAAGGTAGACAGACGTTGAACACTGAAGCTTTCTTT.